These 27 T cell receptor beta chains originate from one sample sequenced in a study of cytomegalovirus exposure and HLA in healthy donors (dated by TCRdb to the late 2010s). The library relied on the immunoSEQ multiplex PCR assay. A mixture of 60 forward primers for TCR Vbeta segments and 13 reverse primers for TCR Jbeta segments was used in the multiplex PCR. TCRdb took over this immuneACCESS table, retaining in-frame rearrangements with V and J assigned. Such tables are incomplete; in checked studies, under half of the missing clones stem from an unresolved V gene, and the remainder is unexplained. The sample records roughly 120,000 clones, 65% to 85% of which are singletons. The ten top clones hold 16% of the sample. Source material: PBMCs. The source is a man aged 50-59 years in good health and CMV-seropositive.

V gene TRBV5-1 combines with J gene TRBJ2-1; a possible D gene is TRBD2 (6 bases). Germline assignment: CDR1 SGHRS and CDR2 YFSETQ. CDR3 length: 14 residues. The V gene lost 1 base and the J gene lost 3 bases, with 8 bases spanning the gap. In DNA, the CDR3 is TGCGCCAGCAGCTTGCCTAGCGACTACAATGAGCAGTTCTTC. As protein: CASSLPSDYNEQFF.

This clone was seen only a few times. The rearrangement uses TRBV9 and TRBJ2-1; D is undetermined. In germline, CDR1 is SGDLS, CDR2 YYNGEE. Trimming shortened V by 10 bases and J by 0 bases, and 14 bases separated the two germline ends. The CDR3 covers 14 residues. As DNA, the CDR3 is TGTGCCTCCACTCCAGGTGACTCCTACAATGAGCAGTTCTTC. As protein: CASTPGDSYNEQFF.

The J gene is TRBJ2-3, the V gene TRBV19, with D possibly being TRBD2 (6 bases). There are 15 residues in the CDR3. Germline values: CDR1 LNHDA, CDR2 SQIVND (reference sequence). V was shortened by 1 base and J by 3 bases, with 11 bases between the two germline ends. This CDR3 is CASSIAGARTDTQYF. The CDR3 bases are TGTGCCAGTAGTATAGCGGGAGCTAGGACAGATACGCAGTATTTT. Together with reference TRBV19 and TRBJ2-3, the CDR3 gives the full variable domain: DGGITQSPKYLFRKEGQNVTLSCEQNLNHDAMYWYRQDPGQGLRLIYYSQIVNDFQKGDIAEGYSVSREKKESFPLTVTSAQKNPTAFYLCASSIAGARTDTQYFGPGTRLTVL.

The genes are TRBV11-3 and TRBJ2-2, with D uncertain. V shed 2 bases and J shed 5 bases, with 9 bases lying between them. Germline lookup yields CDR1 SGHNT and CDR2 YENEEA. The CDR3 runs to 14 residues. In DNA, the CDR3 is TGTGCCAGCAGCTTATCTGGTAGTACCGGGGAGCTGTTTTTT. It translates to CASSLSGSTGELFF.

CDR3 loop: CASSVGHSSYEQYF. The CDR3 nucleotides are TGTGCCAGCAGCGTGGGACACTCCTCTTACGAGCAGTACTTC. The rearrangement links TRBV9 to TRBJ2-7, with a tentative D call TRBD1 (6 bases). Trimming cost V 2 bases and J 4 bases, with 13 bases left between them. The CDR3 has 14 amino acids. Germline V CDR1 and CDR2: SGDLS, YYNGEE.

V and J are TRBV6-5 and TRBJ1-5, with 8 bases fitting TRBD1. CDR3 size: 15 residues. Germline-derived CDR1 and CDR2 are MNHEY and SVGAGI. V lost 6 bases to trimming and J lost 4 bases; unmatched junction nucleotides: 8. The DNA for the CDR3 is TGTGCCAGCAGCCCGCGGACAGGGCCAAATCAGCCCCAGCATTTT. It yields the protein CASSPRTGPNQPQHF.

CDR3: CASSLWETTYEQYF. DNA for the CDR3: TGTGCCAGCAGTTTATGGGAGACCACCTACGAGCAGTACTTC. The chain joins TRBV28 to TRBJ2-7; D gene ambiguous. The V gene's germline CDR1 is MDHEN and CDR2 SYDVKM. Trimming removed 0 bases at V and 2 bases at J, with 8 bases between. The CDR3 runs to 14 residues.

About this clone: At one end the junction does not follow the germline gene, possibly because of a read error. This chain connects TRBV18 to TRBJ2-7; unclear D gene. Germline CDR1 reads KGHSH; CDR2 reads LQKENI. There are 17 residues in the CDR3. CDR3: CASPPRLRGDLIYEQYF. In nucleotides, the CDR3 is TGTGCCAGCCCACCACGGCTTAGAGGAGACTTAATCTACGAGCAGTACTTC. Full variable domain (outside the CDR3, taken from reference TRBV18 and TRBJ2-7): NAGVMQNPRHLVRRRGQEARLRCSPMKGHSHVYWYRQLPEEGLKFMVYLQKENIIDESGMPKERFSAEFPKEGPSILRIQQVVRGDSAAYFCASPPRLRGDLIYEQYFGPGTRLTVT.

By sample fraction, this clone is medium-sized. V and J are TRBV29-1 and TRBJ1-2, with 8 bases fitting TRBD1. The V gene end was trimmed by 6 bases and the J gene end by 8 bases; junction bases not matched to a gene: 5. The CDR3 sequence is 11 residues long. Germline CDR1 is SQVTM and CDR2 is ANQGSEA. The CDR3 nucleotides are TGCAGCGTCGACAGGGGTTGGGGCTACACCTTC. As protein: CSVDRGWGYTF.

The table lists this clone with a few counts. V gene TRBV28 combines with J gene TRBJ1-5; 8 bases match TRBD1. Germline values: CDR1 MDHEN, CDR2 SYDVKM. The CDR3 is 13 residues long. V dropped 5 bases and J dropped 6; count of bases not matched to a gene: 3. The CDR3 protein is CASSTQGGQPQHF. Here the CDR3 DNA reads TGTGCCAGCAGTACACAGGGGGGTCAGCCCCAGCATTTT.

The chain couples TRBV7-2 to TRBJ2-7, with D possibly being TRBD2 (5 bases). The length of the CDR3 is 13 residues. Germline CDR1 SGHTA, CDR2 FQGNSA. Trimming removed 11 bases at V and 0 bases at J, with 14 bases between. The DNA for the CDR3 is TGTGCCTCCTCCGGTGGGAGCTCCTACGAGCAGTACTTC. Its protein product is CASSGGSSYEQYF.

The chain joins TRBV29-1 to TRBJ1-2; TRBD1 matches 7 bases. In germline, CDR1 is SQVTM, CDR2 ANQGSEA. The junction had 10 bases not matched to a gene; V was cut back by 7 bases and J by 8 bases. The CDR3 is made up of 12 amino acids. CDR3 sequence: CSAARTGLGYTF. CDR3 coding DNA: TGCAGCGCCGCCCGGACAGGCCTGGGCTACACCTTC.

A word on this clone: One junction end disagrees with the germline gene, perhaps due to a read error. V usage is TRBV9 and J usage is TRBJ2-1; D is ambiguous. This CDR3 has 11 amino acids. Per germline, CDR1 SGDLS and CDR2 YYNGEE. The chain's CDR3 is CASGVANEQFF. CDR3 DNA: TGTGCCAGCGGCGTAGCAAATGAGCAGTTCTTC.

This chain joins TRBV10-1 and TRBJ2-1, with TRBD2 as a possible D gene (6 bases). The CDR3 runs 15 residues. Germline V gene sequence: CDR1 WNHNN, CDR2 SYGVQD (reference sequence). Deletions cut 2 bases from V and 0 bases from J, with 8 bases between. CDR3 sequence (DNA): TGCGCCAGCAGTGAGCTCGGGAGCTCCTACAATGAGCAGTTCTTC. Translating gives CASSELGSSYNEQFF.

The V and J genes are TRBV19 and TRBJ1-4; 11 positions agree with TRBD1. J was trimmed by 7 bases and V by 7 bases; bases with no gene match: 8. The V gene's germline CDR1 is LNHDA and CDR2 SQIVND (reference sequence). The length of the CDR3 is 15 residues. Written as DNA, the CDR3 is TGTGCCAGTACCGGCGGGACAGGGGGAAGTGAAAAACTGTTTTTT. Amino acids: CASTGGTGGSEKLFF.

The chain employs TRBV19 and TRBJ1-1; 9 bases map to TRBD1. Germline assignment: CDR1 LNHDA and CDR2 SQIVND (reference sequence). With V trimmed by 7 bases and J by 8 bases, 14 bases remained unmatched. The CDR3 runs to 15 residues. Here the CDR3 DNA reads TGTGCCAGTAAGGGAACAGGGGGCATGAGAGGGGAAGCTTTCTTT. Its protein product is CASKGTGGMRGEAFF.

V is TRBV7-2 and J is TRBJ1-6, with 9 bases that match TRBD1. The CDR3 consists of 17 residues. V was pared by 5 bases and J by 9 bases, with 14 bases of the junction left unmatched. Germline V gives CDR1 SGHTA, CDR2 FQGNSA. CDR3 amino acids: CASSPPPRGQGISPLHF. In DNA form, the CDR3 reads TGTGCCAGCAGCCCTCCTCCCCGGGGACAGGGTATTTCACCCCTCCACTTT.

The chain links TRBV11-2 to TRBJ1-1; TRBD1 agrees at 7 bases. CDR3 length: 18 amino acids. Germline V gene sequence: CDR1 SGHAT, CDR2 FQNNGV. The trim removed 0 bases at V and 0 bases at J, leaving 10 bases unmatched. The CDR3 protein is CASSLDPRDSRLNTEAFF. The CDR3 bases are TGTGCCAGCAGCTTAGATCCCCGGGACAGTCGATTGAACACTGAAGCTTTCTTT.

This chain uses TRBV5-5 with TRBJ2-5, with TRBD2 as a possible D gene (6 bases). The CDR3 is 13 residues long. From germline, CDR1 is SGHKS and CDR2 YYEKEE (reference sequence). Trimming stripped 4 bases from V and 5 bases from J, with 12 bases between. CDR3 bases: TGTGCCAGCAGCCCGGGACTGGGCGAGACCCAGTACTTC. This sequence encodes CASSPGLGETQYF.

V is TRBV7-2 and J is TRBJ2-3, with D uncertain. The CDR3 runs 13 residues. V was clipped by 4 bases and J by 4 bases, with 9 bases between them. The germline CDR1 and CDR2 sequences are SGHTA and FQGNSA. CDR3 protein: CASSSPGSDTQYF. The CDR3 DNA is TGTGCCAGCAGCTCTCCCGGGTCAGATACGCAGTATTTT.

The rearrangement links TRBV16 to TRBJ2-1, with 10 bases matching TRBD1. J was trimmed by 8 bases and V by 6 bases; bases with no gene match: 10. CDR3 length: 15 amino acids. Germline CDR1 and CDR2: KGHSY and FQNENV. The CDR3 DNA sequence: TGTGCCAGCAGAAAAACCGGGACAGGGGTTTATGAGCAGTTCTTC. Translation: CASRKTGTGVYEQFF.

CDR3 loop: CASISRWSSGANVLTF. The CDR3 DNA sequence: TGTGCCAGCATCTCCCGGTGGTCCTCTGGGGCCAACGTCCTGACTTTC. This chain connects TRBV28 to TRBJ2-6; D is ambiguous. Germline loops: CDR1 MDHEN, CDR2 SYDVKM. The CDR3 covers 16 residues. V was trimmed by 7 bases and J by 0 bases, leaving 13 bases between them.

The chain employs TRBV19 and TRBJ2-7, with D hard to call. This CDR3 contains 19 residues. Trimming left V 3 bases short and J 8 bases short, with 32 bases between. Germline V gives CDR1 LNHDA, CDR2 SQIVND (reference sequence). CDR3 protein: CASSILSFTLSPQTTKQYF. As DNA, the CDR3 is TGTGCCAGTAGTATTTTGTCGTTTACGTTGAGTCCCCAAACTACGAAGCAGTACTTC.

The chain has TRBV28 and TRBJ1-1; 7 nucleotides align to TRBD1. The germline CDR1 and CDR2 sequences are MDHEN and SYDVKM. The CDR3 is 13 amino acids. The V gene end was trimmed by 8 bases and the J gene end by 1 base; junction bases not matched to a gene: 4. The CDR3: CASLGQTNTEAFF. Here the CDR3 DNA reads TGTGCCAGCCTGGGACAGACGAACACTGAAGCTTTCTTT. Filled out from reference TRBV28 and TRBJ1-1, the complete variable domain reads DVKVTQSSRYLVKRTGEKVFLECVQDMDHENMFWYRQDPGLGLRLIYFSYDVKMKEKGDIPEGYSVSREKKERFSLILESASTNQTSMYLCASLGQTNTEAFFGQGTRLTVV.

CDR3: CASSIWRFGTEAFF. As DNA, the CDR3 is TGTGCCAGTAGTATTTGGAGGTTTGGAACTGAAGCTTTCTTT. The chain combines TRBV19 with TRBJ1-1; D ambiguous. This CDR3 region has 14 residues. The V end lost 3 bases, the J end lost 5 bases, and 13 bases lay between the germline ends. Germline V gene sequence: CDR1 LNHDA, CDR2 SQIVND (reference sequence).

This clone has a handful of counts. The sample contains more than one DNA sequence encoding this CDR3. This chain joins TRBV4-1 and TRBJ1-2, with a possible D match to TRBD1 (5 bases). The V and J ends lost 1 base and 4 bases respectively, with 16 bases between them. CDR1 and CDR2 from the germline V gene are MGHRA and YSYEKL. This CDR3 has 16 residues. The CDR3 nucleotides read TGCGCCAGCAGCCAAGCTTTGGACAACTTATTCTATGGCTACACCTTC. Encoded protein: CASSQALDNLFYGYTF.

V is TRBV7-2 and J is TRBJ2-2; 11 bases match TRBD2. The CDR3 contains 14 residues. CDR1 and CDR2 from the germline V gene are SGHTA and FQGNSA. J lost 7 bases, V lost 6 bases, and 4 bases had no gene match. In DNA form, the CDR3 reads TGTGCCAGCAGTATAGCGGGGGGGTTCGGGGAGCTGTTTTTT. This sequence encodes CASSIAGGFGELFF.